The 16 T cell receptor beta chains presented below share a single source sample, sequenced in a study of vaccination and CD4 T cells after COVID-19. For these receptors, no antigen is known. As for treatment: roughly 10-day PBMC culture with coronavirus spike peptide pools or control peptides (ViraFEST assay). Sequenced with the Oncomine TCR Beta short-read assay was DNA taken from cultured CD4+ T cells. Via MiXCR, TCRdb re-called the PCR reads, giving one row per CDR3 protein. The sample lists 25,000 to 30,000 distinct CDR3 sequences; around 50% were seen once. The sample here was CD4+ T cells from blood, cultured in vitro, taken before SARS-CoV-2 vaccination. All receptors derive from a human donor who received a COVID-19 vaccine.

The chain couples TRBV21-1 to TRBJ1-5; the table names TRBD1, a call not compared with the DNA. TRBV21-1 is noted as a pseudogene. The CDR3 extends over 16 amino acids. CDR3 sequence reads: CASSSRDRGGNQPQHF. The CDR3 nucleotides are TGTGCCAGCAGCAGCCGGGACAGGGGAGGCAATCAGCCCCAGCATTTT.

This sequence joins TRBV19 and TRBJ1-1, with a tentative D call TRBD1 (5 bases). CDR1 LNHDA and CDR2 SQIVND come from the germline V gene (reference sequence). Trimming stripped 5 bases from V and 1 base from J, with 11 bases between. The CDR3 consists of 14 residues. CDR3 bases: TGTGCCAGTAGTCCGACAGCCAGGAACACTGAAGCTTTCTTT. This translates into CASSPTARNTEAFF.

This clonotype was picked up a small number of times. The chain carries TRBV30 and TRBJ2-2, with 8 positions matching TRBD1. The CDR3 consists of 15 residues. Looked up from germline, CDR1 is GTSNPN and CDR2 is SVGIG (reference sequence). J was trimmed by 2 bases and V by 5 bases; bases with no gene match: 7. In DNA, the CDR3 is TGTGCCTGGTTCTCGGGACAGGTTAACACCGGGGAGCTGTTTTTT. Encoded protein: CAWFSGQVNTGELFF.

The chain carries TRBV2 and TRBJ1-5, with D hard to call. V was clipped by 3 bases and J by 9 bases, with 12 bases between them. The length of the CDR3 is 13 residues. Germline CDR1 is SNHLY and CDR2 is FYNNEI. The DNA for the CDR3 is TGTGCCAGCAGTGACGACGGCTTTGGGCCCCAGCATTTT. This sequence encodes CASSDDGFGPQHF.

This chain links TRBV30 with TRBJ1-1, with D possibly being TRBD1 (6 bases). CDR1 is GTSNPN and CDR2 is SVGIG in the germline V gene (reference sequence). V was cut by 4 bases and J by 6 bases, with 27 bases left in between. This CDR3 has 17 residues. The CDR3 is CAWTKRGGVGAQAEAFF. CDR3 nucleotide sequence: TGTGCCTGGACCAAAAGAGGGGGGGTAGGAGCACAGGCTGAAGCTTTCTTT.

The chain is built from TRBV19 and TRBJ1-2, with D possibly TRBD1 on 5 matching bases. Trimming cost V 7 bases and J 4 bases, with 16 bases left between them. The CDR3 spans 14 residues. Germline CDR1 LNHDA, CDR2 SQIVND (reference sequence). The CDR3 reads CASTISDTTYGYTF. CDR3 nucleotides: TGTGCCAGTACCATATCGGACACTACCTATGGCTACACCTTC.

This sequence joins TRBV24-1 and TRBJ1-2; perhaps TRBD1 as D (6 bases). V shed 5 bases and J shed 0 bases, with 9 bases lying between them. The CDR3 runs 14 residues. Germline CDR1 is KGHDR and CDR2 is SFDVKD. CDR3 protein: CATSVGGPNYGYTF. CDR3 in DNA: TGTGCCACCAGTGTGGGGGGGCCTAACTATGGCTACACCTTC.

The chain couples TRBV7-7 to TRBJ1-1, with D maybe TRBD1 (6 bases). In germline, CDR1 is SSHAT, CDR2 FNYEAQ (reference sequence). V was shortened by 5 bases and J by 8 bases, with 12 bases between the two germline ends. This CDR3 contains 12 residues. Written as DNA, the CDR3 is TGTGCCAGCAGCGCCAGACAGGCCGAAGCTTTCTTT. It translates to CASSARQAEAFF.

This CDR3 is CASSYSSAGRNSRAFF. For the CDR3, the DNA is TGTGCCAGCAGTTACTCTTCCGCCGGTCGCAATAGTAGAGCTTTCTTT. This chain connects TRBV6-5 to TRBJ1-1, with D uncertain. Germline-derived CDR1 and CDR2 are MNHEY and SVGAGI. The CDR3 has 16 residues. V was trimmed by 0 bases and J by 10 bases, leaving 21 bases between them.

The chain has TRBV5-6 and TRBJ1-2; D possibly corresponds to TRBD1 (5 bases). Germline loops: CDR1 SGHDT, CDR2 YYEEEE. This CDR3 has 14 amino acids. The V end was cut by 5 bases, the J end by 7 bases, with 18 bases between. CDR3 protein: CASRSLWGRIGYTF. CDR3 DNA: TGTGCCAGCAGGTCATTGTGGGGCCGCATTGGCTACACCTTC. Full variable domain (remainder filled in from reference TRBV5-6 and TRBJ1-2): DAGVTQSPTHLIKTRGQQVTLRCSPKSGHDTVSWYQQALGQGPQFIFQYYEEEERQRGNFPDRFSGHQFPNYSSELNVNALLLGDSALYLCASRSLWGRIGYTFGSGTRLTVV.

The rearrangement joins TRBV7-6 to TRBJ2-3; TRBD2 agrees at 10 bases. With V trimmed by 6 bases and J by 2 bases, 8 bases remained unmatched. CDR1 and CDR2 (germline): SGHVS, FNYEAQ. This CDR3 is 16 amino acids long. In nucleotides, the CDR3 is TGTGCCAGCAGACCAACCGGGACTAGCGACACAGATACGCAGTATTTT. Its translation is CASRPTGTSDTDTQYF.

This clonotype turned up a few times. The chain combines TRBV30 with TRBJ1-3; D might be TRBD1 (6 bases). CDR1 and CDR2 from the germline V gene are GTSNPN and SVGIG (reference sequence). This CDR3 is 14 amino acids long. Trimming cost V 2 bases and J 0 bases, with 8 bases left between them. The CDR3 sequence: CAWSPGASGNTIYF. CDR3 DNA: TGTGCCTGGAGTCCGGGGGCCTCTGGAAACACCATATATTTT.

About this clonotype itself: A much more abundant neighbour one base away suggests this may be a read error. The chain carries TRBV18 and TRBJ1-3; TRBD1 might be the D (5 bases). V was pared by 2 bases and J by 0 bases, with 11 bases between. There are 16 residues in the CDR3. Germline CDR1 and CDR2: KGHSH and LQKENI. The CDR3 sequence: CASSPSRGDSGNTIYF. The CDR3 DNA follows: TGTGCCAGCTCACCATCGCGGGGGGACTCTGGAAACACCATATATTTT.

The chain uses TRBV20-1 and TRBJ2-1, with D perhaps TRBD1 or TRBD2 (5 bases each). The CDR3 is 14 amino acids. Germline V CDR1 and CDR2: DFQATT, SNEGSKA (reference sequence). The germline V and J ends were trimmed by 2 bases and 5 bases, with 13 bases remaining between them. CDR3 loop: CSARKTGPDNEQFF. CDR3 in DNA: TGCAGTGCTAGAAAGACGGGACCAGACAATGAGCAGTTCTTC.

The V call is TRBV5-4, the J call TRBJ1-2; 8 bases map to TRBD1. V lost 3 bases and J lost 5; bases outside the gene matches: 6. Germline V gives CDR1 SGHNT, CDR2 YYREEE (reference sequence). This CDR3 spans 14 amino acids. The CDR3 protein is CASSSRDRIYGYTF. The DNA for the CDR3 is TGTGCCAGCAGCTCCCGGGACAGGATATATGGCTACACCTTC.

The rearrangement joins TRBV20-1 to TRBJ2-5, with a weak D call TRBD2 (5 bases). The CDR3 runs to 12 residues. Trimming removed 4 bases from V and 5 bases from J, with 11 bases in between. Germline loops: CDR1 DFQATT, CDR2 SNEGSKA (reference sequence). CDR3 DNA sequence: TGCAGTGCTAATGCCCCGGGGGAGACCCAGTACTTC. Translating it yields CSANAPGETQYF.